This T cell receptor (beta chain) was recovered during a study of beta chain features in type 1 diabetes (dated by TCRdb to the late 2010s). Broadly, across the study: Patients and healthy donors did not differ in mean age, gender distribution, total cell number or subset yield. Regulatory and stem cell-like memory subsets were isolated from only 8 patients and roughly eight healthy donors, whereas naive and central memory subsets came from all 30 or so donors. In the study, recently diagnosed type 1 diabetes patients and matched healthy donors were compared on the TCRB repertoires of their sorted circulating CD4+ T cell subsets. A total of some 110 million sorted cells were examined across all samples, and the number of cells per subset was strongly correlated with RNA yield.

At the junction V is shortened by 4 bases and J by 1 base, with 16 bases in between. The germline V gene sets CDR1 to SQVTM and CDR2 to ANQGSEA. From cysteine to phenylalanine, the CDR3 is 15 amino acids long. Of the read, only the CDR3 DNA is kept; its 45 bases are in frame from base 1. What the work shows at the level of the full study, not this receptor alone: Because cDNA was sequenced instead of genomic DNA, activated cells with high expression could be over-represented, although the groups did not differ in activation or CD3 levels. Fewer insertions and more nucleotide deletions at VDJ recombination sites were observed in patients with type 1 diabetes, implying thymic rearrangement abnormalities. Only small numbers of individuals were included in the HLA sub-analyses, which left unresolved whether HLA type had any influence on TCRB rearrangement. The naive, central memory and regulatory TCRB repertoires appeared to resemble one another more closely among patients than among healthy donors. Shorter templates might be favored by PCR, yet because patient and control samples were amplified and corrected together, any such skew would affect both groups equally. A moderate but significant shortening of TCRB CDR3 length was observed in type 1 diabetes patients in all four CD4+ subsets.

In the case of this clone: Its antigen target is currently unknown. The record has no base qualities; no much larger clone is one base away.

The High Capacity cDNA Reverse Transcription Kit was used to reverse transcribe all of the isolated RNA, meaning that expressed TCRB transcripts were what got sequenced. Deep immunoSEQ sequencing was performed on naive, central memory and regulatory T cell samples, with an average of around 3.4 million total reads per sample. After sorted cells were lysed in RLT buffer, RNA was extracted with DNase-treated RNeasy Micro or Mini kits, with the choice depending on cell number. Each cell subset was processed on its own to prevent cross-contamination, while patient and healthy donor samples were processed together. TCRB sequences were amplified from cDNA with the immunoSEQ multiplex PCR, producing 87-bp fragments spanning the CDR3 region. Sequencing of the amplicons was done on the Illumina HiSeq platform. In the original analysis: PCR bias was corrected computationally using synthetic template baselines, and reads within Hamming distance 2 were collapsed, with unmergeable singletons discarded. Reads were aligned against IMGT to assign V, D and J genes, CDR3 length and insertions or deletions at six rearrangement sites. Clonotype counts were normalized to sorted cell number within each subset before computing true diversity and Gini coefficients with the tcR R package. Repertoire sharing was quantified using the overlap coefficient calculated on TCRB nucleotide sequences. Out-of-frame TCRB sequences from naive cells were analyzed to stand in for the pre-selection repertoire. Drawn from immuneACCESS, this table holds only the in-frame rearrangements with V and J called that TCRdb kept. Clones are partly lost; checked studies trace under half to an unresolved V gene and leave the rest unexplained. The V and J calls and clone size come from that table; D and trimming were worked out from the DNA. This sample lists about 620,000 clones; about 14% were detected once. The ten largest clones represent about 0.086% of the sample.

Each donor gave one peripheral blood draw, roughly 0.11 L on average, collected into heparinised tubes. A BD FACSAria II and a panel including CD45RO, CCR7, CD25, CD127, CD95 and CD27 were used to sort naive, central memory, regulatory and stem cell-like memory CD4+ T cells. A purity above 95% was achieved for all sorted populations. PBMCs were separated immediately by Lymphoprep density gradient centrifugation and were stained directly, without being cultured. So that batch effects would be minimized, each experiment stained and sorted samples in pairs, pairing one healthy donor with one patient. The chain is assembled from TRBV29-1 and TRBJ1-2; the D gene remains uncertain. Sequencing was carried out using naive CD4+ T cells from blood. Interpreted using the paper, the cell subset or site label stands for: true naive CD4+ T cells. This receptor was obtained from a man between 18 and 35 years old in good health. The DNA sequence follows: TGCAGCGTTGGGGTTAGGAGGAACCTTAACTATGGCTACACCTTC. Translated, it gives CSVGVRRNLNYGYTF.